Following are 19 T cell receptor beta chains from one sample sequenced in a study of a mutant IDH1 vaccine in newly diagnosed glioma (dated by TCRdb to about 2021). Receptor amplification or capture employed the immunoSEQ multiplex PCR assay. TCRdb carries this immuneACCESS record with in-frame sequences only. Its versions omit some clonotypes, under half of them owing to an unresolved V gene in the studies checked, with the rest unexplained. The sample table shows approximately 20,000 clones, and over 75% are seen once. Approximately 5% of the sample is taken by the ten largest. The sample's time point label is to be understood as: baseline, week 1 (first vaccination visit). The sample's treatment or condition label, in plain terms: pre-vaccination baseline after standard-of-care therapy. Sequencing was performed on PBMCs, taken from a glioma patient treated with radiotherapy, temozolomide or both. Every receptor here comes from a man in his forties with glioma.

This chain joins TRBV2 and TRBJ2-3, with D uncertain. Per germline, CDR1 SNHLY and CDR2 FYNNEI. The CDR3 runs 15 residues. Trimming cost V 2 bases and J 0 bases, with 9 bases left between them. The CDR3 is CASSESLDSTDTQYF. CDR3 sequence (DNA): TGTGCCAGCAGTGAATCTCTAGATAGCACAGATACGCAGTATTTT.

In this sample, this clone is medium-sized (0.01 to 0.1%). The chain recombines TRBV11-2 with TRBJ1-2, with D perhaps TRBD1 (6 bases). The CDR3 is 18 residues long. Trimming stripped 5 bases from V and 1 base from J, with 23 bases between. Germline CDR1 and CDR2: SGHAT and FQNNGV. CDR3 amino acids: CASSLPVTGGPYNYGYTF. CDR3 in DNA: TGTGCCAGCAGCCTCCCCGTTACGGGGGGGCCCTATAACTATGGCTACACCTTC.

This clone is labeled as medium-sized. The rearrangement links TRBV7-9 to TRBJ1-2; D perhaps matches TRBD1 (6 bases). Germline CDR1 SEHNR, CDR2 FQNEAQ (reference sequence). The CDR3 spans 12 residues. Between the trimmed V and J ends, which lost 5 bases and 8 bases, there was a span of 12 bases. CDR3 loop: CASSQWGGGYTF. The CDR3 DNA is TGTGCCAGCAGCCAGTGGGGGGGCGGCTACACCTTC. Complete variable domain (other parts from reference TRBV7-9 and TRBJ1-2): DTGVSQNPRHKITKRGQNVTFRCDPISEHNRLYWYRQTLGQGPEFLTYFQNEAQLEKSRLLSDRFSAERPKGSFSTLEIQRTEQGDSAMYLCASSQWGGGYTFGSGTRLTVV.

This clone was seen a handful of times. The CDR3: CASSLILAGVGSIQYF. CDR3 coding DNA: TGCGCCAGCAGCCTCATATTAGCGGGAGTAGGGAGCATTCAGTACTTC. The chain links TRBV4-1 to TRBJ2-4, with 9 bases that match TRBD2. J was trimmed by 9 bases and V by 4 bases; bases with no gene match: 13. CDR3 length: 16 residues. Germline V gene lookup returns CDR1 MGHRA and CDR2 YSYEKL.

V is TRBV30 and J is TRBJ1-5; no firm D call. V lost 2 bases and J 6 bases, leaving 11 bases between the germline ends. From germline, CDR1 is GTSNPN and CDR2 SVGIG (reference sequence). The CDR3 runs to 13 residues. CDR3 sequence reads: CAWSKAGLQPQHF. The CDR3 DNA follows: TGTGCCTGGAGTAAAGCTGGGCTTCAGCCCCAGCATTTT.

The chain recombines TRBV5-8 with TRBJ1-1; D remains ambiguous. The CDR3 extends over 16 amino acids. CDR1 SGHTS and CDR2 YDEGEE come from the germline V gene. V was shortened by 4 bases and J by 5 bases, with 21 bases between the two germline ends. The CDR3 DNA reads TGTGCCAGCAGCCTTAGGAGTAGGGCGAAAGGAACTGAAGCTTTCTTT. It specifies CASSLRSRAKGTEAFF.

The chain uses TRBV5-6 and TRBJ1-1; D may be TRBD1 (6 bases). V was cut by 5 bases and J by 1 base, with 18 bases left in between. The CDR3 loop spans 16 amino acids. Germline CDR1 reads SGHDT; CDR2 reads YYEEEE. CDR3 nucleotide sequence: TGTGCCAGCAGACCCCTGGGGGGGGCTGGGAACACTGAAGCTTTCTTT. This sequence encodes CASRPLGGAGNTEAFF.

V and J are TRBV25-1 and TRBJ1-2, with D perhaps TRBD1 (5 bases). The CDR3 is made up of 13 amino acids. V shed 4 bases and J shed 7 bases, with 13 bases lying between them. The germline V gene encodes CDR1 MGHDK and CDR2 SYGVNS. The CDR3 sequence is CASSAYGTGGYTF. DNA of the CDR3: TGTGCCAGCAGTGCCTACGGGACTGGTGGCTACACCTTC.

The rearrangement joins TRBV29-1 to TRBJ2-3, with 8 bases aligning to TRBD2. The CDR3 loop spans 14 amino acids. Unmatched junction bases numbered 5, after V lost 4 bases and J lost 2 bases. Germline V gene data show CDR1 as SQVTM and CDR2 as ANQGSEA. The CDR3 here is CSVAVAGITDTQYF. The CDR3 DNA reads as TGCAGCGTTGCGGTAGCGGGAATCACAGATACGCAGTATTTT.

The V call is TRBV29-1, the J call TRBJ2-5, with 9 positions matching TRBD2. Germline V gives CDR1 SQVTM, CDR2 ANQGSEA. This CDR3 spans 13 amino acids. CDR3: CSTAGGRGETQYF. The CDR3 bases are TGCAGTACAGCGGGGGGCCGCGGAGAGACCCAGTACTTC.

This rearrangement joins TRBV2 to TRBJ2-3, with D unclear. V was cut by 4 bases and J by 4 bases, with 12 bases left in between. CDR3 size: 14 residues. In germline, CDR1 is SNHLY, CDR2 FYNNEI. CDR3: CASSAPLFPDTQYF. CDR3 in DNA: TGTGCCAGCAGTGCGCCGCTTTTCCCAGATACGCAGTATTTT.

The chain carries TRBV30 and TRBJ2-5, with D hard to call. This CDR3 spans 10 amino acids. With 0 bases removed from V and 5 bases from J, the gap between germline ends came to 1 base. CDR1 is GTSNPN, CDR2 SVGIG, per germline (reference sequence). The CDR3 here is CAWSVETQYF. Here the CDR3 DNA reads TGTGCCTGGAGTGTGGAGACCCAGTACTTC.

The rearrangement links TRBV18 to TRBJ2-5; D not resolved. There are 12 residues in the CDR3. Germline CDR1 reads KGHSH; CDR2 reads LQKENI. V lost 4 bases and J lost 1, with 4 bases in between. CDR3 region: CASSQTQETQYF. The DNA of the CDR3 is TGTGCCAGCTCACAAACCCAAGAGACCCAGTACTTC.

The J gene is TRBJ1-5, the V gene TRBV19; D gene unclear. V was trimmed by 8 bases and J by 2 bases, leaving 16 bases between them. Germline CDR1 and CDR2: LNHDA and SQIVND (reference sequence). This CDR3 comprises 15 residues. In DNA, the CDR3 is TGTGCCAGTCTCCGGAATATAGGTGGCAATCAGCCCCAGCATTTT. As protein: CASLRNIGGNQPQHF.

With respect to this clone: Other DNA variants within this sample encode the same CDR3. The J gene is TRBJ1-2, the V gene TRBV5-1; D gene uncertain. The CDR3 sequence is 13 residues long. V was clipped by 0 bases and J by 5 bases, with 8 bases between them. The germline gives CDR1 SGHRS, CDR2 YFSETQ. CDR3 bases: TGCGCCAGCAGCTTGGCGGGAGGGTATGGCTACACCTTC. Its protein product is CASSLAGGYGYTF.

This clone has a single count. The V gene is TRBV2, the J gene TRBJ2-7; tentative D call: TRBD1 (6 bases). This CDR3 region has 13 residues. The germline V gene has CDR1 SNHLY and CDR2 FYNNEI. The V and J ends lost 8 bases and 1 base respectively, with 12 bases between them. CDR3 coding DNA: TGTGCCAGCTCCTGGACAGCTTCCTACGAGCAGTACGTC. Protein: CASSWTASYEQYV.

The chain has TRBV6-1 and TRBJ1-2, with D hard to call. This CDR3 contains 15 residues. Deletions cut 4 bases from V and 2 bases from J, with 14 bases between. Germline V lookup: CDR1 MNHNS, CDR2 SASEGT. DNA for the CDR3: TGTGCCAGCAGTGGACGAAGGGAAAGGAACTATGGCTACACCTTC. This translates into CASSGRRERNYGYTF.

The chain couples TRBV15 to TRBJ1-1; 9 positions agree with TRBD1. CDR1 is LNHNV, CDR2 YYDKDF, per germline (reference sequence). The CDR3 extends over 15 amino acids. The junction had 10 bases not matched to a gene; V was cut back by 6 bases and J by 5 bases. CDR3 sequence (DNA): TGTGCCACCAGTGGTCGAAACAGGGGGCGAACTGAAGCTTTCTTT. Translation gives CATSGRNRGRTEAFF.

The chain carries TRBV19 and TRBJ1-1; TRBD1 is a possible D gene (5 bases). CDR1 is LNHDA, CDR2 SQIVND, per germline (reference sequence). The CDR3 sequence is 14 residues long. V was shortened by 5 bases and J by 3 bases, with 13 bases between the two germline ends. CDR3 DNA: TGTGCCAGTAGTTCCCGGGGGGGACACACTGAAGCTTTCTTT. Its translation: CASSSRGGHTEAFF. Full variable domain (remainder filled in from reference TRBV19 and TRBJ1-1): DGGITQSPKYLFRKEGQNVTLSCEQNLNHDAMYWYRQDPGQGLRLIYYSQIVNDFQKGDIAEGYSVSREKKESFPLTVTSAQKNPTAFYLCASSSRGGHTEAFFGQGTRLTVV.